The T cell receptor beta chain under discussion was sequenced for a study of cytomegalovirus exposure and HLA in healthy donors (dated by TCRdb to the late 2010s). About the full investigation: In an earlier analysis of 587 of the donors, roughly 300 Gb of sequence data and some 120 million unique TCR beta sequences from about 179 million T cells were reported. Roughly 300 gigabases of sequencing data and tens of millions of unique TCR sequences were included in an early release covering 500 to 750 HLA-typed donors. The genetic ancestry cluster associated with self-reported Caucasian donors included 81% of the roughly 410 genotyped donors. The aim of the study was to test whether cataloging public T cell receptors could identify signatures of past pathogen exposure. The study profiled the T cell repertoires of hundreds of subjects by immunosequencing and related them to cytomegalovirus serostatus. In addition to the first cohort of roughly 670 subjects, a separate validation cohort of approximately 120 different subjects was used. High-throughput TCR immunosequencing, statistical association of individual TCRs with disease status, and machine learning were combined to predict cytomegalovirus infection status. A later analysis re-analyzed previously published TCR beta repertoires from about 730 donors and added high-resolution HLA genotyping to study TCR occurrence patterns. The later analysis used no new phenotypic data to find candidate immune exposures, relying instead on TCR beta sequences and their occurrence across donors. An earlier analysis of around 580 of the donors used high-throughput TCR beta sequencing to judge whether each TCR beta V gene segment behaved as functional or pseudogenic. Alongside the repertoire data, information on donor age, sex, ethnicity and CMV serostatus was compiled. In a later genetic analysis, genome-wide SNP genotypes for about 65% of the roughly 700 donors were used, and that subset was treated as a discovery cohort. All discovery cohort repertoires had been generated using a single sequencing platform. Class I and class II HLA loci were covered by the typing at four-digit resolution. The number of typed donors differed by locus: about 620-640 for A, B, C, DRB1 and DQB1; about 520 for DQA1; 606 for DPA1; and about 450 for DPB1. Roughly five DR-DQ haplotypes were treated as single units for association and clustering because of strong linkage in the cohort. Among almost 400 genotyped donors of the cohort, an average of roughly 240,000 unique TCR beta nucleotide sequences were sequenced per donor, roughly a sixth of them non-productive. The full study reports these points: In a later analysis, TCR association rates were found to vary across HLA loci, with the most associated TCRs seen for DRB1 alleles and the fewest for HLA-C alleles. The cohort was sequenced for TCR beta chains only, and without alpha or paired-chain data the features that could be detected were limited. According to a later genetic analysis, donors in an Asian-associated ancestry cluster had fewer N-insertions in productive TCRs than the roughly 700-donor mean. A further reported finding was that TCR beta sequences accurately predicted the HLA-A and HLA-B alleles for most subjects in the first cohort. About 15 rarely observed V segments, including chromosome 9 orphons, were excluded from the earlier analysis of several hundred of the donors because counts were too low. Strong co-occurrence of HLA alleles, especially DR and DQ, made assigning TCR associations to individual alleles difficult. A later analysis found that most CMV-associated TCR beta chains appeared HLA-restricted, with HLA associations seemingly driven largely by CMV exposure. It was suggested by the authors that the approach could potentially be generalized to other disease states and immunological phenotypes. Sequencing depth was assumed to be roughly uniform across donors in the presence/absence analyses, though that assumption may not hold. A later analysis found that HLA-associated TCR beta chains were more clonally expanded and had lower generation probabilities than equally common non-associated chains. Linkage disequilibrium might explain the correlated functional status among segregating V segments, but an unknown experimental factor could not be excluded. Broadly in line with IMGT annotations, most TCR beta V segments showed up in productive rearrangements about 87% or about 30% of the time in an earlier analysis of under 700 of the donors. A later genetic analysis associated a missense DCLRE1C variant with V-gene and J-gene trimming of TCR beta chains, and an independent cohort replicated the association. In a later analysis, around 15,000 TCR beta sequences were associated with specific HLA alleles at a false discovery rate of 0.05. A group of highly shared sequence variants was considered likely to be a technical artifact of the sequencing pipeline. Cytomegalovirus status was reported to be diagnosed by the classifier with high specificity and sensitivity in both the original and validation cohorts. A few of the identified cytomegalovirus-associated TCR beta chains were confirmed in vitro to be specific for cytomegalovirus antigens. Some IMGT-functional V segments, including TRBV6-2 and TRBV6-3, could not be told apart with the 87-base-pair reads, so those segments were excluded. The only immune exposure information available for the cohort was CMV serostatus. Most TCR sequences were seen in very few donors, while some public TCRs were found in many individuals. Because HLA typing was unavailable for some donors at each locus, only the typed subset was used in association tests. In the study, some 160 TCR beta chains were listed as associated with cytomegalovirus. Several of the top co-occurrence clusters appeared to be linked to parvovirus B19, influenza, CMV and Epstein-Barr virus, according to a later analysis.

The cohort consisted of hundreds of healthy bone marrow donors. At the time of sampling, every cohort member was nominally healthy, though immune exposures that went unrecorded were likely present. The donor tested CMV seropositive, placing the donor among the 289 seropositive members of the cohort. Every donor gave a peripheral blood sample, and the peripheral blood mononuclear cells from that sample were used for TCR beta sequencing. The Qiagen DNeasy Blood Extraction Kit was used to extract genomic DNA from the blood cell samples. The CDR3 contains 16 residues, cysteine and phenylalanine counted. Here the CDR3 DNA is all that survives: 48 bases in frame from base 1. In the germline V gene, CDR1 corresponds to SGHTA and CDR2 to FQGTGA. At the junction V is shortened by 2 bases and J by 7 bases, with 18 bases in between. About this clone itself: It has no known antigen specificity. Given a much more abundant clone one base away, this may be a read error.

The library was generated by the immunoSEQ multiplex PCR assay. A mixture of 60 forward primers for TCR Vbeta segments and 13 reverse primers for TCR Jbeta segments was used in the multiplex PCR. The CDR3 region of rearranged TCR beta genes was amplified from genomic DNA with a multiplex PCR assay. The Illumina HiSeq System was used to sequence the amplified TCR beta libraries as 87-base-pair reads. The published analysis was carried out like this. A later analysis tallied around 80 million unique TCR beta chains across the 650 to 750 repertoires, and about 10 million of those chains were shared by two or more donors. A nearest-neighbor algorithm error-corrected the raw reads and collapsed the reads into unique sequences, merging closely related sequences to remove PCR and sequencing errors. V, D and J gene segments were assigned by aligning CDR3 sequences to IMGT reference sequences. For a sequence to be retained, a match of at least six nucleotides to both a V gene segment and a J gene segment was required. A rearrangement was called productive if the CDR3 had no stop codons and remained in frame with V and J, and every other rearrangement was called non-productive. CDR3 was defined by IMGT convention, running from the second conserved V-encoded cysteine to the conserved J-encoded phenylalanine. The earlier analysis of a few hundred of the donors excluded any sequence lacking an unambiguous match to a single V gene segment. An earlier analysis of several hundred of the donors called V segments functional above 56.7% productive rearrangements and segregating when the between-donor standard deviation exceeded 5%. A statistical classification framework was built to diagnose cytomegalovirus status from the catalog of TCR beta chain sequences. In a later analysis, TCR nucleotide sequences were compared against IMGT/GENE-DB human TR gene sequences so that V and J genes could be assigned. Using the TCRdist pipeline, a later analysis assigned CDR3 sequences along with most-parsimonious VDJ recombination scenarios. In a later analysis, each TCR beta chain was defined by its CDR3 amino acid sequence together with its V-gene family, and reads lacking a unique V-gene family were excluded. A later analysis removed 450 to 600 highly shared, low-generation-probability nucleotide sequences to deal with suspected cross-contamination and a sequencing artifact. In a later analysis, a clonal expansion index for each public chain was calculated from normalized within-repertoire ranks of inferred template counts. In a later analysis, generation probabilities were computed using a VDJ recombination model fitted to out-of-frame rearrangements, and the results were checked against IGoR. In a later analysis, hypergeometric tests were used to score TCR-TCR, TCR-HLA and TCR-CMV co-occurrence, with a repertoire-size bias correction applied to TCR pairs. False discovery rates were estimated in a later analysis by permuting HLA or CMV assignments 20 times. A later analysis grouped co-occurring TCRs with DBSCAN, adding TCRdist sequence similarity when clustering within HLA-allele-positive subsets. Co-occurrence clustering excluded repertoires with fewer than 30,000 or more than 120,000 public chains, plus five with anomalous nucleotide sharing. Held by TCRdb, this immuneACCESS table contains in-frame sequences only and omits some clones. Under half of the omission traces to an unresolved V gene where checked; the cause of the rest is unknown. V and J calls and clone size come straight from that table; D and trimming were deduced from the DNA. Across this sample there are about 60,000 clones, with 70% seen only once. Of the sample, just under 20% is held by the ten largest clones.

In this chain, TRBV7-3 is recombined with TRBJ1-5; perhaps TRBD1 is the D gene, with 6 bases matching. This TCR was recovered from a woman aged 60-75 years in good health and CMV-seropositive. Sequencing was done on a sample of PBMCs. The CDR3 region has the sequence CASSLLGSGAGQPQHF. The base sequence is TGTGCCAGCAGCTTACTAGGTTCAGGGGCGGGCCAGCCCCAGCATTTT.